This entry describes one T cell receptor (beta chain). Its antigen remains unidentified. No base qualities exist here, and no much larger clone lies one base off it. Libraries were constructed by the immunoSEQ multiplex PCR assay. For the multiplex PCR, a mixture combining 60 forward primers for TCR Vbeta segments and 13 reverse primers for TCR Jbeta segments was used. The CDR3 region of rearranged TCR beta genes was amplified from genomic DNA by a multiplex PCR assay. The Illumina HiSeq System was used to sequence the amplified TCR beta libraries as 87-base-pair reads. In the original analysis: A later analysis tallied roughly 80 million unique TCR beta chains across the approximately 670 repertoires, and some 12 million of those chains were shared by two or more donors. To remove PCR and sequencing errors, raw reads were error-corrected and collapsed into unique sequences using a nearest-neighbor algorithm that merged closely related sequences. CDR3 sequences were aligned to IMGT reference sequences to assign V, D and J gene segments. For a sequence to be retained, at least a six-nucleotide match to both a V gene segment and a J gene segment was required. Rearrangements were classified as productive when the CDR3 lacked stop codons and remained in frame with V and J, and all other rearrangements were classified as non-productive. Following IMGT convention, CDR3 was defined as the stretch from the second conserved V-encoded cysteine to the conserved J-encoded phenylalanine. In an earlier analysis of around 570 of the donors, sequences lacking an unambiguous match to a single V gene segment were excluded. An earlier analysis of 500 to 600 of the donors classified V segments as functional when productive rearrangements were above 56.7% and as segregating when the standard deviation between donors was above 5%. A statistical classification framework was built to diagnose cytomegalovirus status from the catalog of TCR beta chain sequences. V and J gene assignment, in a later analysis, came from comparing TCR nucleotide sequences with IMGT/GENE-DB human TR gene sequences. The TCRdist pipeline was used in a later analysis to assign CDR3 sequences and most-parsimonious VDJ recombination scenarios. In a later analysis, each TCR beta chain was defined by its CDR3 amino acid sequence together with its V-gene family, and reads without a unique V-gene family were excluded. A later analysis removed nearly 600 highly shared, low-generation-probability nucleotide sequences to deal with suspected cross-contamination and a sequencing artifact. In a later analysis, a clonal expansion index for each public chain was calculated from normalized within-repertoire ranks of inferred template counts. In a later analysis, generation probabilities were computed with a VDJ recombination model fitted to out-of-frame rearrangements, and the resulting probabilities were checked against IGoR. In a later analysis, TCR-TCR, TCR-HLA and TCR-CMV co-occurrence was scored with hypergeometric tests, and a repertoire-size bias correction was applied to TCR pairs. A later analysis estimated false discovery rates by permuting HLA or CMV assignments 20 times. In a later analysis, co-occurring TCRs were grouped with DBSCAN, and TCRdist sequence similarity was added when clustering was performed within HLA-allele-positive subsets. Repertoires with fewer than 30,000 or more than 120,000 public chains were left out of co-occurrence clustering, as were roughly five repertoires with anomalous nucleotide sharing. TCRdb stores this immuneACCESS table with in-frame sequences only. Part of the clones is absent; in the studies checked, under half of the shortfall reflects unresolved V genes, and no reason is known for the rest. V, J and clone size were drawn from that table, and D and trimming were deduced from the DNA. The sample table holds around 90,000 clones, of which about 89% were seen once. Jointly, the top ten make up roughly 8.3% of the sample.

The CDR3 goes from the cysteine to the phenylalanine over 18 residues. Only CDR3 DNA is held: 54 bases, read in frame from base 1. From a lookup of the germline V gene, CDR1 and CDR2 are MGHRA and YSYEKL. Trimming takes 3 bases from V and 2 bases from J, and the germline ends sit 17 bases apart. These data come from a study of cytomegalovirus exposure and HLA in healthy donors (dated by TCRdb to the late 2010s). Looking at the study overall: According to an earlier analysis of 550 to 750 of the donors, about 179 million T cells yielded approximately 120 million unique TCR beta sequences and 276 Gb of sequence data. An early release covering roughly 600 HLA-typed donors comprised 250 to 350 gigabases of sequencing data and around 85 million unique TCR sequences. Of the approximately 400 genotyped donors, approximately 83% fell in the genetic ancestry cluster associated with self-reported Caucasian donors. The study aimed to test whether signatures of past pathogen exposure could be identified by cataloging public T cell receptors. The study used immunosequencing to profile the T cell repertoires of 670 or so subjects and linked those repertoires to cytomegalovirus serostatus. Besides the first cohort of approximately 710 subjects, a separate validation cohort made up of roughly 130 different subjects was used. To predict cytomegalovirus infection status, the study brought together high-throughput TCR immunosequencing, statistical association of individual TCRs with disease status, and machine learning. In a later analysis, previously published TCR beta repertoires from about 670 donors were re-analyzed and high-resolution HLA genotyping was added so that TCR occurrence patterns could be studied. Rather than using new phenotypic data, the later analysis identified candidate immune exposures from TCR beta sequences and from how often those sequences occurred across donors. An earlier analysis of some 500 of the donors used high-throughput TCR beta sequencing to judge whether each TCR beta V gene segment behaved as functional or pseudogenic. Donor age, sex, ethnicity and CMV serostatus were compiled together with the repertoire data. A later genetic analysis used genome-wide SNP genotypes for about three fifths of the 666 donors, treating that subset as a discovery cohort. All discovery cohort repertoires had been generated on a single sequencing platform. HLA typing covered class I and class II loci at four-digit resolution. The number of typed donors differed by locus: roughly 629-640 for A, B, C, DRB1 and DQB1; 522 for DQA1; some 610 for DPA1; and around 490 for DPB1. Roughly five DR-DQ haplotypes were handled as single units for association and clustering because linkage in the cohort was strong. Across some 400 genotyped donors of the cohort, an average of about 250,000 unique TCR beta nucleotide sequences per donor were sequenced, and 15% to 20% of those sequences were non-productive.

The cohort was made up of 666 healthy bone marrow donors. At the time of sampling, all cohort members were nominally healthy, though unrecorded immune exposures were likely present. The donor tested CMV seropositive and was one of the 289 seropositive cohort members. Each donor provided a peripheral blood sample, and peripheral blood mononuclear cells were used for TCR beta sequencing. Genomic DNA extraction from the blood cell samples was performed with the Qiagen DNeasy Blood Extraction Kit. Paper-wide results and their limitations: A further reported finding was that TCR beta sequences accurately predicted the HLA-A and HLA-B alleles for most subjects in the first cohort. Cytomegalovirus status was reported to be diagnosed by the classifier with high specificity and sensitivity in both the original and validation cohorts. When HLA alleles, especially DR and DQ, strongly co-occurred, attributing TCR associations to individual alleles was difficult. Compared with the roughly 700-donor mean, donors in an Asian-associated ancestry cluster had fewer N-insertions in productive TCRs, according to a later genetic analysis. A later genetic analysis associated a missense DCLRE1C variant with V-gene and J-gene trimming of TCR beta chains, and an independent cohort replicated the association. The earlier analysis of 587 of the donors excluded 15 to 20 rarely observed V segments, including chromosome 9 orphons, because counts were too low. Sequencing depth was assumed to be roughly uniform across donors in the presence/absence analyses, though that assumption may not hold. Because some donors lacked HLA typing at each locus, the association tests relied only on the typed subset. A later analysis associated 16,951 TCR beta sequences with specific HLA alleles at a false discovery rate of 0.05. The only immune exposure information available for the cohort was CMV serostatus. The cohort was sequenced for TCR beta chains only, and without alpha or paired-chain data the features that could be detected were limited. In an earlier analysis of around 600 of the donors, most TCR beta V segments were observed in productive rearrangements about 90% or about 30% of the time, broadly matching IMGT annotations. In a later analysis, most CMV-associated TCR beta chains were found to appear HLA-restricted, with HLA associations seemingly driven largely by CMV exposure. Correlated functional status among segregating V segments might reflect linkage disequilibrium, but an unknown experimental factor could not be ruled out. It was suggested by the authors that the approach could potentially be generalized to other disease states and immunological phenotypes. A later analysis found that TCR association rates varied across HLA loci, with DRB1 alleles showing the most associated TCRs and HLA-C alleles the fewest. A cluster of highly shared sequence variants was judged likely to represent a technical artifact of the sequencing pipeline. Some IMGT-functional V segments, including TRBV6-2 and TRBV6-3, could not be told apart with the 87-base-pair reads, so those segments were excluded. Most TCR sequences were seen in very few donors, while some public TCRs were found in many individuals. Compared with equally common non-associated chains, HLA-associated TCR beta chains in a later analysis were more clonally expanded and had lower generation probabilities. In a later analysis, several top co-occurrence clusters were reported to appear linked to parvovirus B19, influenza, CMV and Epstein-Barr virus. A total of 164 TCR beta chains were listed by the study as associated with cytomegalovirus. A few of the identified cytomegalovirus-associated TCR beta chains were confirmed in vitro to be specific for cytomegalovirus antigens.

The sample was PBMCs. The sequence was collected from a young man in good health and CMV-seropositive. The chain joins TRBV4-1 to TRBJ2-6, with TRBD1 tentatively as D gene (5 bases match). The sequenced DNA: TGCGCCAGCAGCCATTGGGCTGGACAAAAGACTGGGGCCAACGTCCTGACTTTC. Translated, it reads CASSHWAGQKTGANVLTF.